These 17 T cell receptor beta chains originate from one sample sequenced in a study of blood T cell repertoires in COVID-19. Measured with immunoSEQ multiplex PCR; TCRdb has only the in-frame clones, and not every one. Among 40,000 to 60,000 clones, about 84% were seen once, and the ten largest hold under 6%. Sequenced: peripheral blood. These receptors came from a woman aged 55-69 years with acute or convalescent COVID-19.

This chain uses TRBV18 with TRBJ2-5; 12 nucleotides align to TRBD1. The V gene end was trimmed by 3 bases and the J gene end by 9 bases; junction bases not matched to a gene: 8. CDR1 KGHSH and CDR2 LQKENI come from the germline V gene. The CDR3 is made up of 15 amino acids. The CDR3 reads CASSPTGTGGAAQYF. The CDR3 coding sequence is TGTGCCAGCTCACCCACCGGGACAGGGGGCGCGGCCCAGTACTTC.

The chain recombines TRBV5-1 with TRBJ1-4, with 10 bases lining up with TRBD1. Trimming took 4 bases from V and 5 from J; bases not matched to a gene: 8. From germline, CDR1 is SGHRS and CDR2 YFSETQ. This CDR3 spans 16 amino acids. CDR3 region: CASSTGQGLANEKLFF. DNA of the CDR3: TGCGCCAGCAGCACGGGACAGGGGCTAGCAAATGAAAAACTGTTTTTT.

This chain connects TRBV5-1 to TRBJ2-1, with a possible D match to TRBD1 (5 bases). Germline CDR1 reads SGHRS; CDR2 reads YFSETQ. The CDR3 extends over 15 amino acids. Between the trimmed V and J ends, which lost 2 bases and 3 bases, there was a span of 12 bases. DNA of the CDR3: TGCGCCAGCAGCTTTAGTCAGGGAAACTACAATGAGCAGTTCTTC. This encodes CASSFSQGNYNEQFF.

The chain carries TRBV14 and TRBJ2-5; 7 bases match TRBD1. CDR3 size: 13 residues. The germline gives CDR1 SGHDN, CDR2 FVKESK. V was pared by 4 bases and J by 2 bases, with 1 base of the junction left unmatched. The CDR3 sequence: CASSRDRQETQYF. CDR3 DNA: TGTGCCAGCAGCCGGGACAGACAAGAGACCCAGTACTTC.

The rearrangement joins TRBV15 to TRBJ1-6, with 7 bases matching TRBD1. V shed 3 bases and J 7 bases; nucleotides not matched to a gene: 6. The CDR3 has 15 amino acids. Germline V gene lookup returns CDR1 LNHNV and CDR2 YYDKDF (reference sequence). As DNA, the CDR3 is TGTGCCACCAGCAGGAGGGGACAGCGAAATTCACCCCTCCACTTT. Translated: CATSRRGQRNSPLHF.

The chain carries TRBV7-2 and TRBJ2-2; TRBD2 matches at 8 bases. Germline CDR1 reads SGHTA; CDR2 reads FQGNSA. The CDR3 contains 17 residues. V was pared by 1 base and J by 0 bases, with 4 bases of the junction left unmatched. CDR3 coding DNA: TGTGCCAGCAGCTTAGTTACTAGCGGAGCGAACACCGGGGAGCTGTTTTTT. It yields the protein CASSLVTSGANTGELFF.

V usage is TRBV5-6 and J usage is TRBJ2-1; D perhaps matches TRBD2 (6 bases). The V end was cut by 0 bases, the J end by 10 bases, with 11 bases between. The germline gives CDR1 SGHDT, CDR2 YYEEEE. The CDR3 spans 13 residues. CDR3 DNA sequence: TGTGCCAGCAGCTTGGATCCTGCGGGGGAGCAGTTCTTC. It encodes CASSLDPAGEQFF. Supplemented by reference TRBV5-6 and TRBJ2-1, the full variable domain reads DAGVTQSPTHLIKTRGQQVTLRCSPKSGHDTVSWYQQALGQGPQFIFQYYEEEERQRGNFPDRFSGHQFPNYSSELNVNALLLGDSALYLCASSLDPAGEQFFGPGTRLTVL.

The rearrangement uses TRBV18 and TRBJ1-2, with 9 bases fitting TRBD1. Germline V gene sequence: CDR1 KGHSH, CDR2 LQKENI. The V gene end was trimmed by 6 bases and the J gene end by 2 bases; junction bases not matched to a gene: 4. CDR3 length: 14 amino acids. Here the CDR3 reads CASSETGGNYGYTF. Here the CDR3 DNA reads TGTGCCAGCTCCGAGACAGGGGGAAACTATGGCTACACCTTC. Combining the CDR3 with reference TRBV18 and TRBJ1-2 gives the whole variable domain NAGVMQNPRHLVRRRGQEARLRCSPMKGHSHVYWYRQLPEEGLKFMVYLQKENIIDESGMPKERFSAEFPKEGPSILRIQQVVRGDSAAYFCASSETGGNYGYTFGSGTRLTVV.

The chain links TRBV10-3 to TRBJ1-3, with 7 bases fitting TRBD1. The CDR3 covers 15 residues. The trim removed 5 bases at V and 0 bases at J, leaving 4 bases unmatched. The germline V gene has CDR1 ENHRY and CDR2 SYGVKD. The CDR3 reads CAISNGTASGNTIYF. The CDR3 bases are TGTGCCATCAGTAACGGGACAGCCTCTGGAAACACCATATATTTT.

The chain combines TRBV11-1 with TRBJ1-1; perhaps TRBD1 as D (5 bases). CDR1 and CDR2 from the germline V gene are SGHAT and FQDESV (reference sequence). Between the trimmed V and J ends, which lost 3 bases and 5 bases, there was a span of 10 bases. The CDR3 runs 13 residues. The CDR3 sequence: CASSFGGETEAFF. The CDR3 DNA sequence: TGTGCCAGCAGCTTTGGGGGGGAAACTGAAGCTTTCTTT.

J is TRBJ2-1 and V is TRBV3-1 (or the pseudogene TRBV3-2), with 9 bases matching TRBD2. Germline V gene data show CDR1 as LGHDT and CDR2 as YNNKEL (reference sequence). The CDR3 is 16 residues long. V trimming: 4 bases; J trimming: 2 bases; junction bases outside the gene matches: 6. CDR3 DNA sequence: TGTGCCAGCAGCCCCCTCCTAGCGGGAACCTACAATGAGCAGTTCTTC. Protein: CASSPLLAGTYNEQFF.

This chain uses TRBV14 with TRBJ2-7; the match to TRBD2 covers 7 bases. The germline gives CDR1 SGHDN, CDR2 FVKESK. J gave up 4 bases and V 0 bases, and 3 bases lay outside the gene matches. The CDR3 length is 14 residues. CDR3 sequence reads: CASSQEAGSYEQYF. In DNA, the CDR3 is TGTGCCAGCAGCCAAGAAGCGGGATCTTACGAGCAGTACTTC.

The chain uses TRBV7-8 and TRBJ2-7; TRBD1 aligns across 10 bases. The CDR3 is 16 residues long. Per germline, CDR1 SGHVS and CDR2 FQNEAQ. V was pared by 4 bases and J by 0 bases, with 6 bases of the junction left unmatched. The CDR3 loop is CASSSTGQGSSYEQYF. CDR3 coding DNA: TGTGCCAGCAGCTCAACGGGACAGGGGAGCTCCTACGAGCAGTACTTC.

V gene TRBV5-1 combines with J gene TRBJ1-3; 9 bases map to TRBD1. The CDR3 runs to 15 residues. CDR1 and CDR2 from the germline V gene are SGHRS and YFSETQ. The V gene end was trimmed by 7 bases and the J gene end by 7 bases; junction bases not matched to a gene: 12. The chain's CDR3 is CASEKRGQGHNTIYF. CDR3 coding DNA: TGCGCCAGCGAAAAGAGGGGACAGGGTCACAACACCATATATTTT. Complete variable domain (other parts from reference TRBV5-1 and TRBJ1-3): KAGVTQTPRYLIKTRGQQVTLSCSPISGHRSVSWYQQTPGQGLQFLFEYFSETQRNKGNFPGRFSGRQFSNSRSEMNVSTLELGDSALYLCASEKRGQGHNTIYFGEGSWLTVV.

This sequence joins TRBV10-3 and TRBJ2-5, with 8 bases that match TRBD1. The V segment lost 7 bases and the J segment 3 bases; nucleotides outside the gene matches: 4. Germline CDR1 and CDR2: ENHRY and SYGVKD. The CDR3 contains 13 residues. The CDR3 protein is CAIKGQGEETQYF. DNA for the CDR3: TGTGCCATCAAAGGACAGGGTGAAGAGACCCAGTACTTC.

This chain joins TRBV5-4 and TRBJ1-1; 7 bases line up with TRBD1. Germline lookup yields CDR1 SGHNT and CDR2 YYREEE (reference sequence). CDR3 length equals 15 residues. Trimming took 1 base from V and 0 from J; bases not matched to a gene: 3. The CDR3 reads CASSLPGGMNTEAFF. The CDR3 region has the DNA TGTGCCAGCAGCTTGCCAGGGGGTATGAACACTGAAGCTTTCTTT.

J is TRBJ1-2 and V is TRBV2, with D tentatively TRBD1 (5 bases). This CDR3 contains 13 residues. The V gene's germline CDR1 is SNHLY and CDR2 FYNNEI. The V gene lost 8 bases and the J gene lost 6 bases, with 16 bases spanning the gap. The CDR3 DNA is TGTGCCAGCTATAAGGGCAGGGCGGATGGCTACACCTTC. This encodes CASYKGRADGYTF.